This T cell receptor beta chain was obtained from a study of T-cell reconstitution after alpha-beta-depleted transplantation in children. The CDR3 runs 16 residues. CDR1 and CDR2 (germline): SNHLY, FYNNEI. Trimming at V came to 2 bases and at J to 2 bases, leaving 6 bases not matched to a gene. Preparation of the TCRbeta library was carried out with unique molecular identifiers. TCRdb used MiXCR to reprocess the PCR reads, holding one entry per CDR3 protein. Among around 410,000 distinct CDR3 sequences, 11% were seen once, and the ten largest hold about 5%. The source was PBMCs from the stem cell graft donor, collected from the stem cell graft. This chain connects TRBV2 to TRBJ2-5; 9 bases are shared with TRBD2. The TCR comes from a human donor who donated a stem cell graft to a child with acute myeloid leukemia. The CDR3 loop is CASSEIQRGEQETQYF. CDR3 in DNA: TGTGCCAGCAGTGAAATCCAGCGGGGGGAGCAAGAGACCCAGTACTTC.